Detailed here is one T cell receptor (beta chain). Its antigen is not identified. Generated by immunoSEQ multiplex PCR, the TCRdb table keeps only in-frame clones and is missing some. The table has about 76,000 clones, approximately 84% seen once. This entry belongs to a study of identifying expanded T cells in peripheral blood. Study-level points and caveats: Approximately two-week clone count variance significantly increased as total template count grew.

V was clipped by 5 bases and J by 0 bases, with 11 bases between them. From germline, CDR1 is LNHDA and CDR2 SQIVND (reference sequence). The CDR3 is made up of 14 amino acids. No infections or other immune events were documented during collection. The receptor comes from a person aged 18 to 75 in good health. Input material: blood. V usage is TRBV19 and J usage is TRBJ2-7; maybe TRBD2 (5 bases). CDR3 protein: CASSWEGSSYEQYF. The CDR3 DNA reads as TGTGCCAGTAGTTGGGAAGGGAGCTCCTACGAGCAGTACTTC.